This entry lists 11 T cell receptor beta chains sequenced from one sample in a study of OX40 agonist ivuxolimab in advanced cancers. The table came from immunoSEQ multiplex PCR; TCRdb's copy has only in-frame clones and leaves some out. The table includes 29,000 or so clones, just over 90% detected once. Sample: CD4+ or CD8+ T cells sorted from blood, taken in a trial of the OX40 agonist ivuxolimab. The receptors derive from an adult with an advanced solid tumor such as melanoma, head and neck, liver or kidney cancer.

This chain connects TRBV2 to TRBJ1-2; 7 bases match TRBD1. With V trimmed by 7 bases and J by 8 bases, 7 bases remained unmatched. CDR3 length: 12 residues. Germline-derived CDR1 and CDR2 are SNHLY and FYNNEI. CDR3: CASTVTGLGYTF. In nucleotides, the CDR3 is TGTGCCAGCACCGTGACAGGGTTAGGCTACACCTTC.

This clone turned up a few times. This sequence joins TRBV7-2 and TRBJ2-7; D is unresolved. The CDR3 loop spans 13 amino acids. The germline V gene encodes CDR1 SGHTA and CDR2 FQGNSA. The V and J ends lost 2 bases and 0 bases respectively, with 5 bases between them. In nucleotides, the CDR3 is TGTGCCAGCAGCTTATCACTCTCCTACGAGCAGTACTTC. Translation: CASSLSLSYEQYF.

V and J are TRBV27 and TRBJ2-7; 7 bases are a match to TRBD1. The junction had 7 bases not matched to a gene; V was cut back by 7 bases and J by 4 bases. In germline, CDR1 is MNHEY, CDR2 SMNVEV (reference sequence). The CDR3 runs to 13 residues. Here the CDR3 reads CASNQGGGYEQYF. CDR3 sequence (DNA): TGTGCCAGCAACCAAGGGGGCGGGTACGAGCAGTACTTC.

The rearrangement joins TRBV19 to TRBJ2-1; no clear D. Between the trimmed V and J ends, which lost 3 bases and 9 bases, there was a span of 9 bases. From germline, CDR1 is LNHDA and CDR2 SQIVND (reference sequence). This CDR3 is built from 12 residues. The CDR3 coding sequence is TGTGCCAGTAGTATGGGCAGCACTGAGCAGTTCTTC. Amino acids: CASSMGSTEQFF.

The chain recombines TRBV2 with TRBJ1-1, with unresolved D. Trimming took 8 bases from V and 1 from J, leaving 11 bases between them. CDR1 is SNHLY and CDR2 is FYNNEI in the germline V gene. The CDR3 consists of 13 residues. The CDR3 nucleotides read TGTGCCAGCCGCCTCCTGTCGAACACTGAAGCTTTCTTT. Translating it yields CASRLLSNTEAFF.

V gene TRBV5-1 combines with J gene TRBJ2-5, with 7 bases fitting TRBD1. The CDR3 is 15 amino acids. Trimming at V came to 0 bases and at J to 5 bases, leaving 7 bases not matched to a gene. Germline V gives CDR1 SGHRS, CDR2 YFSETQ. The chain's CDR3 is CASSLAQGGQETQYF. The CDR3 nucleotides read TGCGCCAGCAGCTTGGCACAAGGGGGACAGGAGACCCAGTACTTC.

The chain couples TRBV9 to TRBJ1-4, with D perhaps TRBD1 (5 bases). The V gene lost 0 bases and the J gene lost 4 bases, with 10 bases spanning the gap. Germline assignment: CDR1 SGDLS and CDR2 YYNGEE. This CDR3 comprises 15 residues. CDR3 amino acids: CASSVDGTGNEKLFF. In nucleotides, the CDR3 is TGTGCCAGCAGCGTAGATGGGACCGGTAATGAAAAACTGTTTTTT. The full variable domain, completed using reference TRBV9 and TRBJ1-4, is DSGVTQTPKHLITATGQRVTLRCSPRSGDLSVYWYQQSLDQGLQFLIQYYNGEERAKGNILERFSAQQFPDLHSELNLSSLELGDSALYFCASSVDGTGNEKLFFGSGTQLSVL.

The chain recombines TRBV18 with TRBJ2-5, with D tentatively TRBD1 (6 bases). The last part of the DNA fits TRBJ2-7 better; the J call may be wrong. Germline loops: CDR1 KGHSH, CDR2 LQKENI. The CDR3 runs to 16 residues. The CDR3: CASSTGQYRAPYEQYF. The CDR3 bases are TGTGCCAGCTCAACCGGACAGTATAGAGCCCCCTACGAGCAGTACTTC.

The chain joins TRBV29-1 to TRBJ2-7; possibly TRBD1 for D (5 bases). CDR1 is SQVTM and CDR2 is ANQGSEA in the germline V gene. The V and J ends lost 4 bases and 3 bases respectively, with 7 bases between them. This CDR3 contains 11 residues. This CDR3 is CSVVRDYEQYF. In nucleotides, the CDR3 is TGCAGCGTTGTCAGGGACTACGAGCAGTACTTC.

The chain joins TRBV4-1 to TRBJ1-4, with D uncertain. In germline, CDR1 is MGHRA, CDR2 YSYEKL. The CDR3 length is 11 residues. The V and J ends lost 4 bases and 10 bases respectively, with 7 bases between them. The CDR3 loop reads CASSPQGKLFF. Here the CDR3 DNA reads TGCGCCAGCAGCCCCCAAGGAAAACTGTTTTTT.

The chain has TRBV7-8 and TRBJ1-5, with 9 bases identical to TRBD1. The J segment lost 5 bases and the V segment lost 5 bases, leaving 13 bases of the junction unmatched. CDR1 is SGHVS and CDR2 is FQNEAQ in the germline V gene. This CDR3 has 17 amino acids. The CDR3 bases are TGTGCCAGCAGCCATCTCCCGGACAGGGGTATCGATCAGCCCCAGCATTTT. Its protein is CASSHLPDRGIDQPQHF.